This is a list of T cell receptor beta chains from one sample in a study of cytomegalovirus exposure and HLA in healthy donors. The table came from immunoSEQ multiplex PCR; TCRdb's copy has only in-frame clones and leaves some out. The sample consists of 200,000 or so clones, around 86% of them appearing once. The sequenced material came from PBMCs. The receptors derive from a woman younger than 30 in good health and CMV-seronegative. Both conserved end residues are part of each CDR3. The D gene is left open where the match is weak. A clone size is listed for some rows: how often the clone was seen (once, few, many), or a class if it is expanded.

CDR3	length	D	V	J	size
CATSRGTDTNYGYTF	15	.	TRBV15	TRBJ1-2	.
CASSQGTGWSYEQYF	15	TRBD1	TRBV4-1	TRBJ2-7	.
CASSSIGTGYPSSYNEQFF	19	TRBD1	TRBV13	TRBJ2-1	.
CASSNRQNPQHF	12	.	TRBV19	TRBJ1-5	once
CASRGGGTVASYEQYF	16	.	TRBV27	TRBJ2-7	.
CASTPPSSNIQYF	13	.	TRBV6-5	TRBJ2-4	.
CASTPRGAGGDEQYF	15	.	TRBV7-9	TRBJ2-7	.
CASSHTDRRRNQPQHF	16	TRBD1	TRBV2	TRBJ1-5	.
CASSLTATNEKLFF	14	.	TRBV11-2	TRBJ1-4	.
CASSESGRAPDTQYF	15	TRBD2	TRBV10-2	TRBJ2-3	once
CASSWGGEEQFF	12	TRBD2	TRBV5-1	TRBJ2-1	.
CASSLRQAADTQYF	14	.	TRBV27	TRBJ2-3	.
CASSEVADTEAFF	13	.	TRBV27	TRBJ1-1	.
CATLSGGRDIQYF	13	.	TRBV2	TRBJ2-4	.
CASSRPGDSTDTQYF	15	.	TRBV6-5	TRBJ2-3	.
CASRRQGSSYEQYF	14	TRBD1	TRBV5-1	TRBJ2-7	.
CAWSKVEGAGRSSYEQYF	18	.	TRBV30	TRBJ2-7	.
CASSQALTGRGYTF	14	TRBD1	TRBV14	TRBJ1-2	.
CSSSYSNSPLHF	12	.	TRBV7-9	TRBJ1-6	.
CASSVANEQFF	11	.	TRBV9	TRBJ2-1	few
CASSPIHREKYTEAFF	16	.	TRBV7-3	TRBJ1-1	.
CASSLVRGSRTDTQYF	16	.	TRBV7-8	TRBJ2-3	.
CASRRAGSSYEQYF	14	TRBD2	TRBV7-2	TRBJ2-7	.
CASSLRGSGRTQETQYF	17	TRBD2	TRBV7-3	TRBJ2-5	.
CSSSLAAGGVVHEQYF	16	TRBD2	TRBV7-9	TRBJ2-7	.
CASSITGVQPQHF	13	TRBD1	TRBV7-9	TRBJ1-5	.
CASSFTGIGQETQYF	15	.	TRBV7-9	TRBJ2-5	.
CAILGYGYTF	10	.	TRBV28	TRBJ1-2	.
CASSLGQGHEKLFF	14	.	TRBV5-6	TRBJ1-4	.
CAWTFSGRPEFF	12	TRBD2	TRBV30	TRBJ2-1	.
CASSAAGGHFFKDTQYF	17	TRBD2	TRBV9	TRBJ2-3	.
CASSEGSSYNEQFF	14	.	TRBV10-1	TRBJ2-1	.
CAPRGGAGNTEAFF	14	.	TRBV6-5	TRBJ1-1	.
CASSYRLAGGEETQYF	16	TRBD2	TRBV5-6	TRBJ2-5	.
CASSFYPGGSTDTQYF	16	.	TRBV5-1	TRBJ2-3	.
CASSQEGLIAGQETQYF	17	TRBD2	TRBV14	TRBJ2-5	.
CASSYEDRTIYGYTF	15	TRBD1	TRBV7-9	TRBJ1-2	once
CASSLATGSGELFF	14	TRBD1	TRBV7-9	TRBJ2-2	.
CASGARDRGRKAFF	14	TRBD1	TRBV6-5	TRBJ1-1	.
CASSFRGIMANEKLFF	16	TRBD1	TRBV5-1	TRBJ1-4	.
CASIDGSVLNTEAFF	15	.	TRBV6-5	TRBJ1-1	.
CATSRPSGLNTQYF	14	TRBD2	TRBV27	TRBJ2-3	.
CASNLAGVHEQYF	13	TRBD2	TRBV19	TRBJ2-7	.
CASSLGLGDTDTQYF	15	.	TRBV7-6	TRBJ2-3	once
CASSARQGAGTGELFF	16	TRBD1	TRBV9	TRBJ2-2	.
CASSQQQGYTEAFF	14	.	TRBV4-1	TRBJ1-1	.
CASSPGQAYSYEQYF	15	TRBD1	TRBV28	TRBJ2-7	.
CATRTPGGLAGDKNIQYF	18	.	TRBV15	TRBJ2-4	.
CASSPWDGGPYEQYF	15	.	TRBV13	TRBJ2-7	.
CASSQLAGGSDTQYF	15	TRBD2	TRBV4-2	TRBJ2-3	.
CASSRTGQETQYF	13	TRBD1	TRBV6-5	TRBJ2-5	.
CATGGTLGNEQFF	13	.	TRBV15	TRBJ2-1	.
CASSALRDRGFFGEAFF	17	TRBD1	TRBV5-4	TRBJ1-1	.
CAAGGPTYEQYF	12	TRBD2	TRBV2	TRBJ2-7	.
CAIGQTGGSYNSPLHF	16	TRBD1	TRBV10-3	TRBJ1-6	.
CASSSAGGKETQYF	14	.	TRBV7-7	TRBJ2-5	.
CASSERTGYGYTF	13	TRBD1	TRBV6-5	TRBJ1-2	once
CASSQGASGFTYEQYF	16	.	TRBV7-9	TRBJ2-7	.